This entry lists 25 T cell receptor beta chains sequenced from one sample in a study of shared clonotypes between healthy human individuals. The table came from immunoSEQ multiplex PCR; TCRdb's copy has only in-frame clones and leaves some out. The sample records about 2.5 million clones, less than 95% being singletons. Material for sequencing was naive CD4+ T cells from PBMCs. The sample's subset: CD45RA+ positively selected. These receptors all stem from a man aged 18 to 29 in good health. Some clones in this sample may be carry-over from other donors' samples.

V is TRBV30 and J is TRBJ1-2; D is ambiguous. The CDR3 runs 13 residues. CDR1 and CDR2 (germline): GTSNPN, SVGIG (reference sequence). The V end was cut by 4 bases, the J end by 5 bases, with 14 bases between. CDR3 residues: CAWNGAERYGYTF. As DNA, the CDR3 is TGTGCCTGGAACGGAGCAGAACGATATGGCTACACCTTC.

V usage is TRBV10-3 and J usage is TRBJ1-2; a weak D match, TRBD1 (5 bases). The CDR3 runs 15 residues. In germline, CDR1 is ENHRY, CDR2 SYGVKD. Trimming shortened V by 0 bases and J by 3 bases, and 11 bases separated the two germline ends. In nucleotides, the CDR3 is TGTGCCATCAGTGAGTCGGTCAGGGTGGACTATGGCTACACCTTC. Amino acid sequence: CAISESVRVDYGYTF.

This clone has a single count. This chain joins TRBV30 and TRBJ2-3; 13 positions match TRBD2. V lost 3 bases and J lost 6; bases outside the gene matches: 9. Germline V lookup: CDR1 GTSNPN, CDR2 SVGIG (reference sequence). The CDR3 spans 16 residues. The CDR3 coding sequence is TGTGCCTGGAGCCGTCGACTAGCGGGAGGTGGGGATACGCAGTATTTT. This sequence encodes CAWSRRLAGGGDTQYF. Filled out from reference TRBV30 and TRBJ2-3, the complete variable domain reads SQTIHQWPATLVQPVGSPLSLECTVEGTSNPNLYWYRQAAGRGLQLLFYSVGIGQISSEVPQNLSASRPQDRQFILSSKKLLLSDSGFYLCAWSRRLAGGGDTQYFGPGTRLTVL.

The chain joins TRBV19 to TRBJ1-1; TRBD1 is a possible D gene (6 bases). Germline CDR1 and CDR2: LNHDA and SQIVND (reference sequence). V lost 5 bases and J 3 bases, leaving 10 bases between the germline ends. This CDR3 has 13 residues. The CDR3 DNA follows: TGTGCCAGTAGTGAGGGGGGGGACACTGAAGCTTTCTTT. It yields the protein CASSEGGDTEAFF.

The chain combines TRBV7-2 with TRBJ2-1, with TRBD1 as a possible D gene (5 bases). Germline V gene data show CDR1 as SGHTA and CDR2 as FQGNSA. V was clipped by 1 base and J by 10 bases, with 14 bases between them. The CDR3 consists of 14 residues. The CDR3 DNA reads TGTGCCAGCAGCTTAGGGGGCCCCACAGGCGAGCAGTTCTTC. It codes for CASSLGGPTGEQFF.

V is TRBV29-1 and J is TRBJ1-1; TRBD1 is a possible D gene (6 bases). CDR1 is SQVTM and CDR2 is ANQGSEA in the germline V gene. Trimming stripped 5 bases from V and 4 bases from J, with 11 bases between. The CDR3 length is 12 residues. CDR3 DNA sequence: TGCAGCGTTAAAGGGGGAGTCACTGAAGCTTTCTTT. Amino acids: CSVKGGVTEAFF.

This CDR3 is CASSYPGPRANYGYTF. The CDR3 DNA reads TGTGCCAGCAGCTATCCGGGACCCCGGGCTAACTATGGCTACACCTTC. The V call is TRBV28, the J call TRBJ1-2; D possibly corresponds to TRBD1 (5 bases). There are 16 residues in the CDR3. V lost 6 bases to trimming and J lost 0 bases, with 17 bases between them. Germline CDR1 is MDHEN and CDR2 is SYDVKM.

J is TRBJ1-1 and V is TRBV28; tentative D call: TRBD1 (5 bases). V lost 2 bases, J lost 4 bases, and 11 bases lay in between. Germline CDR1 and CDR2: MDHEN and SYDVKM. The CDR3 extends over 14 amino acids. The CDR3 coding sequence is TGTGCCAGCAGTTTAGGGGGAATTGGCACTGAAGCTTTCTTT. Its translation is CASSLGGIGTEAFF.

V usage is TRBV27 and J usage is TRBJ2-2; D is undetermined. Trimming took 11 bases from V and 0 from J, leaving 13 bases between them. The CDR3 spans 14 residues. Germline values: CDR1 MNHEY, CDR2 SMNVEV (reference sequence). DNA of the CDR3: TGTGCCTCCCGAAGGCAAACGAACACCGGGGAGCTGTTTTTT. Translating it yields CASRRQTNTGELFF.

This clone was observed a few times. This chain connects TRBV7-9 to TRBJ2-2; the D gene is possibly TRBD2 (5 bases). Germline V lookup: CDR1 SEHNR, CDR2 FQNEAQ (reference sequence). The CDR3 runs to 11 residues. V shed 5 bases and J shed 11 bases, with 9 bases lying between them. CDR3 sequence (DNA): TGTGCCAGCAGCAGGACTGATGAGCTGTTTTTT. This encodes CASSRTDELFF.

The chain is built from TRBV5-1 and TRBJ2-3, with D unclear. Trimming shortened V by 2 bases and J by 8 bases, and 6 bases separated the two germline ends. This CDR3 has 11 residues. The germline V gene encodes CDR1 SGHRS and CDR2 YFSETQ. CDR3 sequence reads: CASSFSGTQYF. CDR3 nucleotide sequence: TGCGCCAGCAGCTTCTCCGGTACGCAGTATTTT.

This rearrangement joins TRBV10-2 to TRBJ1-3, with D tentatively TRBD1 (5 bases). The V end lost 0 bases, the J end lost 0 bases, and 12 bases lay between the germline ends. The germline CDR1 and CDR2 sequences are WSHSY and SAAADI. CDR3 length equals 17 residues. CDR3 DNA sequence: TGCGCCAGCAGTGAGTCCTTCTTCAGGGTCTCTGGAAACACCATATATTTT. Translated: CASSESFFRVSGNTIYF.

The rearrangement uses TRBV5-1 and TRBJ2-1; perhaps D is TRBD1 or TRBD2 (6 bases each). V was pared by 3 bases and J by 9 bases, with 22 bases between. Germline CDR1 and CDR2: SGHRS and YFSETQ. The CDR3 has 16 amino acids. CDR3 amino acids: CASSSEGTSRTSEQFF. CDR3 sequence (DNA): TGCGCCAGCAGCTCGGAGGGGACATCCCGCACGAGTGAGCAGTTCTTC. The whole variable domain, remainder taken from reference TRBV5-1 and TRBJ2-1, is KAGVTQTPRYLIKTRGQQVTLSCSPISGHRSVSWYQQTPGQGLQFLFEYFSETQRNKGNFPGRFSGRQFSNSRSEMNVSTLELGDSALYLCASSSEGTSRTSEQFFGPGTRLTVL.

CDR3 nucleotides: TGCAGCGTTGGTCGAAGTGCAGGGTTTGGCTACACCTTC. Its translation: CSVGRSAGFGYTF. The V gene is TRBV29-1, the J gene TRBJ1-2, with D perhaps TRBD1 (5 bases). The CDR3 has 13 residues. In germline, CDR1 is SQVTM, CDR2 ANQGSEA. V lost 4 bases and J 7 bases, leaving 16 bases between the germline ends.

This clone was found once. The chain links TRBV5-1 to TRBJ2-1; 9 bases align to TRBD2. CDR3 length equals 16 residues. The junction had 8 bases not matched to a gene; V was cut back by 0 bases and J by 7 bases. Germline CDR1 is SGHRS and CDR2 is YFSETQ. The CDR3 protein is CASSLAGTSMRNEQFF. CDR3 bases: TGCGCCAGCAGCTTGGCCGGGACTAGCATGAGGAATGAGCAGTTCTTC.

The CDR3 nucleotides are TGTGCCAGCAGACCTCAGGGACTAGCGCCTGCCCATGACGAGCAGTACTTC. Translation: CASRPQGLAPAHDEQYF. The genes are TRBV28 and TRBJ2-7, with 10 bases aligning to TRBD2. Germline loops: CDR1 MDHEN, CDR2 SYDVKM. The ends lost 6 bases at V and 5 bases at J; junction bases unmatched: 16. The CDR3 is made up of 17 amino acids.

The CDR3 coding sequence is TGTGCCAGCAGTCCGTACTTGTCGATCCGGGACGGTGATCAGCCCCAGCATTTT. Its protein is CASSPYLSIRDGDQPQHF. The V gene is TRBV28, the J gene TRBJ1-5, with D possibly matching TRBD1 (5 bases). Germline CDR1 MDHEN, CDR2 SYDVKM. There are 18 residues in the CDR3. The V end lost 5 bases, the J end lost 5 bases, and 25 bases lay between the germline ends.

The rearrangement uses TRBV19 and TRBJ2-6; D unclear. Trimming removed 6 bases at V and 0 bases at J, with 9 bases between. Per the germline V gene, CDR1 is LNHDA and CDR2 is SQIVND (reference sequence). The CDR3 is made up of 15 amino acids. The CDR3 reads CASRVQYSGANVLTF. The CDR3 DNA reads TGTGCCAGTAGGGTACAGTACTCTGGGGCCAACGTCCTGACTTTC.

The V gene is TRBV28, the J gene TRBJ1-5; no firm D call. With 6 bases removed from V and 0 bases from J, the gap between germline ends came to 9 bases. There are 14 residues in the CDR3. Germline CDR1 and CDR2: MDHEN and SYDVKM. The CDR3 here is CASSPVLSNQPQHF. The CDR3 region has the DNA TGTGCCAGCAGCCCCGTTCTTAGCAATCAGCCCCAGCATTTT.

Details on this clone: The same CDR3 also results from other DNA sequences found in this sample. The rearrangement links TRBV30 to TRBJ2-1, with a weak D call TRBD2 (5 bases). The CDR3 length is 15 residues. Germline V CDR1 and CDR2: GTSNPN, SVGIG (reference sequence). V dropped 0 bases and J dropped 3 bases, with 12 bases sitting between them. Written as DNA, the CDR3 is TGTGCCTGGAGTGTATCGGGGTCGTACTACAATGAGCAGTTCTTC. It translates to CAWSVSGSYYNEQFF. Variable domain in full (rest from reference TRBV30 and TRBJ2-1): SQTIHQWPATLVQPVGSPLSLECTVEGTSNPNLYWYRQAAGRGLQLLFYSVGIGQISSEVPQNLSASRPQDRQFILSSKKLLLSDSGFYLCAWSVSGSYYNEQFFGPGTRLTVL.

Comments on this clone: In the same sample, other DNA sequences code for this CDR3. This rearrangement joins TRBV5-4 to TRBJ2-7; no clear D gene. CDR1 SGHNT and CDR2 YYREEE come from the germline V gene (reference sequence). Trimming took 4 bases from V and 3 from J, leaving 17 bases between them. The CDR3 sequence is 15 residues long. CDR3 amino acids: CASSPSVGPGYEQYF. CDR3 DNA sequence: TGTGCCAGCAGCCCCTCCGTCGGACCCGGCTACGAGCAGTACTTC.

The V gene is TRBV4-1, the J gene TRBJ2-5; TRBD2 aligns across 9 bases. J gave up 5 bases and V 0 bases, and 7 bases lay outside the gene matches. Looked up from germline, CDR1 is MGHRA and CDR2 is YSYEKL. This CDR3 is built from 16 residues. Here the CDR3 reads CASSQDLAAGGETQYF. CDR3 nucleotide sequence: TGCGCCAGCAGCCAAGATCTGGCTGCGGGAGGGGAGACCCAGTACTTC.

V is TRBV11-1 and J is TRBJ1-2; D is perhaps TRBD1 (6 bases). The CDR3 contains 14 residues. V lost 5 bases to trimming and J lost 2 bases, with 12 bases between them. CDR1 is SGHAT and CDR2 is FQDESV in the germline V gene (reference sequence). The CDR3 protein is CASSPRTENYGYTF. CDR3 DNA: TGTGCCAGCAGCCCCCGGACAGAAAACTATGGCTACACCTTC.

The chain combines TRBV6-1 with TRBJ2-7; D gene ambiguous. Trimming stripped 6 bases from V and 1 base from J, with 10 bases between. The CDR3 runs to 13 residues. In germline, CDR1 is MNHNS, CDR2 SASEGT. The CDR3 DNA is TGTGCCAGCAGACCCACAGCGTCCTACGAGCAGTACTTC. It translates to CASRPTASYEQYF.

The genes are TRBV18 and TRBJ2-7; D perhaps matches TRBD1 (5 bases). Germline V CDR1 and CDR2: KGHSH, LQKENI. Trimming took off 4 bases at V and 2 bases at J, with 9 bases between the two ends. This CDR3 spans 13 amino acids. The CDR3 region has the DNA TGTGCCAGCTCACGTGACAGTGCCTACGAGCAGTACTTC. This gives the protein CASSRDSAYEQYF.